The subject of this entry is one T cell receptor beta chain. Its antigen is currently unknown. This sample is part of a study of cytomegalovirus exposure and HLA in healthy donors. Study at large: An earlier analysis identified 110 million or so unique TCR beta sequences in about 190 million T cells. Study conclusions and caveats: It was taken for granted in presence/absence analyses that sequencing depth across donors was roughly uniform. About 87% or about 30% of the time was how often most TCR beta V segments were productive, according to an earlier analysis. As a later analysis showed, several of the most significant clusters appeared to be linked to common viral pathogens.

The PCR ran on 60 Vbeta and 13 Jbeta primers. Clones were sequenced by immunoSEQ multiplex PCR, and TCRdb holds only the in-frame ones, with some missing. The sample yields fewer than 250,000 clones, over 80% seen once. Germline values: CDR1 LGHNA, CDR2 YNFKEQ. The CDR3 length is 15 residues. Trimming at V came to 1 base and at J to 1 base, leaving 2 bases not matched to a gene. This sequence originates from a woman aged 50 to 65 in good health and CMV-seropositive. Sequences were obtained from PBMCs. The V and J genes are TRBV4-2 and TRBJ2-3, with 7 bases that match TRBD2. CDR3 loop: CASSQVTSGTDTQYF. The CDR3 nucleotides read TGTGCCAGCAGCCAAGTTACTAGCGGCACAGATACGCAGTATTTT.